This T cell receptor (beta chain) comes out of a study of blood T cells in healthy people across ages. A J-beta primer mix and a sample-barcoded 5' primer were used in a second PCR of roughly 7 to 12 cycles. TCRdb used MiXCR to reprocess the 5' RACE reads, holding one entry per CDR3 protein. The table records 800,000 to 950,000 distinct CDR3 sequences, about 29% of them present only once. The CDR3 is 15 amino acids. Trimming took 5 bases from V and 1 from J, leaving 14 bases between them. From germline, CDR1 is SGHTA and CDR2 FQGNSA. The data were also submitted as part of a second study, on T cells of mothers and their children.

This sequence originates from a woman between 40 and 50 years old in good health. Input material: blood. This chain uses TRBV7-2 with TRBJ2-5, with D unclear. CDR3 protein: CASSPPTALQETQYF. As DNA, the CDR3 is TGTGCCAGCAGCCCCCCGACGGCACTCCAAGAGACCCAGTACTTC.